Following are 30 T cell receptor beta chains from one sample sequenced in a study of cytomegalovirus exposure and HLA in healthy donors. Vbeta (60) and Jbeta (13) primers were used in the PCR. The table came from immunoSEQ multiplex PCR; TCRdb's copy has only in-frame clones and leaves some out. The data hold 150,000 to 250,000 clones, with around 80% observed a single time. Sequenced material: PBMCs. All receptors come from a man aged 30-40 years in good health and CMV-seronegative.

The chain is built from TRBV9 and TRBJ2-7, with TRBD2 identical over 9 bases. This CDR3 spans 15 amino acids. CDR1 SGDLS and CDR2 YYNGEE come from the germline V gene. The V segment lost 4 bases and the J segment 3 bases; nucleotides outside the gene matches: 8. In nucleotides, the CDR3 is TGTGCCAGCAGCCCCCGTGGTAGCGGGAGCTACGAGCAGTACTTC. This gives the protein CASSPRGSGSYEQYF.

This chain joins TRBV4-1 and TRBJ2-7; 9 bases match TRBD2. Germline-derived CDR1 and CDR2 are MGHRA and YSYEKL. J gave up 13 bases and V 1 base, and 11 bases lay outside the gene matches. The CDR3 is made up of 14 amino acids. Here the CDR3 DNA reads TGCGCCAGCAGCCAAGTTTCTAGCGGGACGAGCCTATACTTC. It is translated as CASSQVSSGTSLYF.

The CDR3 is CASSTTGNGYTF. CDR3 DNA: TGTGCCAGCAGCACAACAGGAAACGGCTACACCTTC. The chain is built from TRBV27 and TRBJ1-2, with D possibly matching TRBD1 (5 bases). Germline V CDR1 and CDR2: MNHEY, SMNVEV (reference sequence). Trimming cost V 6 bases and J 8 bases, with 13 bases left between them. The CDR3 is 12 amino acids.

CDR3 nucleotides: TGCGCCAGCAGCATTGACAGAAACTACGAGCAGTACTTC. Translated: CASSIDRNYEQYF. V gene TRBV5-1 combines with J gene TRBJ2-7; D is perhaps TRBD1 (5 bases). This CDR3 has 13 amino acids. Trimming stripped 4 bases from V and 3 bases from J, with 11 bases between. The germline CDR1 and CDR2 sequences are SGHRS and YFSETQ.

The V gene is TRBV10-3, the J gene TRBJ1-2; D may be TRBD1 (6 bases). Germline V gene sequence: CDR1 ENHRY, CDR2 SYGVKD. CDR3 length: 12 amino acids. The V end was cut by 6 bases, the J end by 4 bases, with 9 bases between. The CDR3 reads CAIRGQIYGYTF. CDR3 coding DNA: TGTGCCATCAGAGGACAGATCTATGGCTACACCTTC.

CDR3 in amino acids: CASSEVWRNTQYF. The CDR3, as DNA: TGTGCCAGCAGTGAAGTTTGGCGGAATACGCAGTATTTT. This chain links TRBV6-1 with TRBJ2-3; D not certain. This CDR3 comprises 13 residues. Trimming cost V 1 base and J 7 bases, with 9 bases left between them. The V gene's germline CDR1 is MNHNS and CDR2 SASEGT.

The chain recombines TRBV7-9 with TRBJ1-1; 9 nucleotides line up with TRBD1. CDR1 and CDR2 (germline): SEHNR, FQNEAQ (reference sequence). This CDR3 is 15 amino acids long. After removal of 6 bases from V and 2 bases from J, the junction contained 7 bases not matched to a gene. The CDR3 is CASRDRGSINTEAFF. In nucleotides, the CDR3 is TGTGCCAGCAGGGACAGGGGTTCGATCAACACTGAAGCTTTCTTT.

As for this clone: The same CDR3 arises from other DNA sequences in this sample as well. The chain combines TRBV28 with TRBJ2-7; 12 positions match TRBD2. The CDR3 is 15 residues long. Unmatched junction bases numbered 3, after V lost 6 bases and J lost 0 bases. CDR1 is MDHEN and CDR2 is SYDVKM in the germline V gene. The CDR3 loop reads CASSPGLAGSYEQYF. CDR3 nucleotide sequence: TGTGCCAGCAGCCCGGGACTAGCGGGCTCCTACGAGCAGTACTTC.

CDR3 nucleotides: TGTGCCAGCAGCCCTAGTTCCAGGGGGCGGTGGGAGCAGTACTTC. Its protein is CASSPSSRGRWEQYF. The chain is built from TRBV9 and TRBJ2-7, with TRBD1 matching 8 bases. Germline CDR1 and CDR2: SGDLS and YYNGEE. J was trimmed by 7 bases and V by 4 bases; bases with no gene match: 13. CDR3 length: 15 residues.

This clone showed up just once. CDR3 bases: TGTGCCAGCAGTGATAGGGCGCGCGGGGAGACCCAGTACTTC. Its translation is CASSDRARGETQYF. The V call is TRBV6-1, the J call TRBJ2-5, with a tentative D call TRBD2 (5 bases). The germline V gene has CDR1 MNHNS and CDR2 SASEGT. Trimming cost V 3 bases and J 5 bases, with 13 bases left between them. The CDR3 loop spans 14 amino acids.

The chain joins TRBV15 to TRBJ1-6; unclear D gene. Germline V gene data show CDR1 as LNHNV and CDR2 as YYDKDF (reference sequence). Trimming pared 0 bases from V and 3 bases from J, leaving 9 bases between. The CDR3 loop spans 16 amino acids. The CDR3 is CATSRDLSGYNSPLHF. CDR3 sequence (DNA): TGTGCCACCAGCAGAGATTTGTCAGGCTATAATTCACCCCTCCACTTT.

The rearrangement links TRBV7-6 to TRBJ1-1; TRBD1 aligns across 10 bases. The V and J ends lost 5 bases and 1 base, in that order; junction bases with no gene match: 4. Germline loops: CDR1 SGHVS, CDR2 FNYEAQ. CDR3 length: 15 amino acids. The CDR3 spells CASSVTGGANTEAFF. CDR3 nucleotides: TGTGCCAGCAGCGTGACAGGGGGCGCGAACACTGAAGCTTTCTTT.

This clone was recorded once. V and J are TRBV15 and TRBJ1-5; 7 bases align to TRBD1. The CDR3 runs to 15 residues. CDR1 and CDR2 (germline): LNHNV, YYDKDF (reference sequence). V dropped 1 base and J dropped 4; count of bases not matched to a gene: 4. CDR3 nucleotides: TGTGCCACCAGCAGAGCCAGGGGGGCGAATCAGCCCCAGCATTTT. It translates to CATSRARGANQPQHF.

The DNA of the CDR3 is TGTGCCAGTAGGTTGGGGACACAAAATAATTCACCCCTCCACTTT. Translating gives CASRLGTQNNSPLHF. The chain has TRBV19 and TRBJ1-6; perhaps TRBD1 as D (6 bases). The CDR3 runs 15 residues. CDR1 is LNHDA, CDR2 SQIVND, per germline (reference sequence). The germline V and J ends were trimmed by 6 bases and 5 bases, with 14 bases remaining between them.

The CDR3 DNA is TGTGCCAGCAGCGAACAAGACCAACTAGCGGGAGAGGTTTACAATGAGCAGTTCTTC. It translates to CASSEQDQLAGEVYNEQFF. V and J are TRBV27 and TRBJ2-1; 11 bases fit TRBD2. The germline V gene has CDR1 MNHEY and CDR2 SMNVEV (reference sequence). V was pared by 6 bases and J by 4 bases, with 17 bases of the junction left unmatched. The CDR3 is made up of 19 amino acids.

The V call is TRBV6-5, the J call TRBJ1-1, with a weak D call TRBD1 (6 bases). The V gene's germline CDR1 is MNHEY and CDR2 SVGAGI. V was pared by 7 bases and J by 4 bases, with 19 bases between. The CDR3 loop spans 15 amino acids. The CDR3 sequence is CASTAGQLGSTEAFF. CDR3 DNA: TGTGCCAGCACCGCCGGACAGTTGGGGTCCACTGAAGCTTTCTTT.

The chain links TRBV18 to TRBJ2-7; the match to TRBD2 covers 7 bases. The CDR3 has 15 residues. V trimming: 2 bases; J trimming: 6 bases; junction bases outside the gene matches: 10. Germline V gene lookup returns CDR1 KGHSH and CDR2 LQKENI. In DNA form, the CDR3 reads TGTGCCAGCTCACCAGTAAGCGGGATTAGAGGCGAGCAGTACTTC. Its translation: CASSPVSGIRGEQYF. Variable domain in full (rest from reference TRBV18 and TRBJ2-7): NAGVMQNPRHLVRRRGQEARLRCSPMKGHSHVYWYRQLPEEGLKFMVYLQKENIIDESGMPKERFSAEFPKEGPSILRIQQVVRGDSAAYFCASSPVSGIRGEQYFGPGTRLTVT.

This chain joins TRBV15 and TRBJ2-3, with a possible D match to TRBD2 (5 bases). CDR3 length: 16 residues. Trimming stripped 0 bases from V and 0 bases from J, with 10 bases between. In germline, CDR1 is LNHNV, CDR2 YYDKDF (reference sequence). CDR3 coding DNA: TGTGCCACCAGCAGAGATCTTAGCGCTAGCACAGATACGCAGTATTTT. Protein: CATSRDLSASTDTQYF. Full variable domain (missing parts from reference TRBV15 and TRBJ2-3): DAMVIQNPRYQVTQFGKPVTLSCSQTLNHNVMYWYQQKSSQAPKLLFHYYDKDFNNEADTPDNFQSRRPNTSFCFLDIRSPGLGDTAMYLCATSRDLSASTDTQYFGPGTRLTVL.

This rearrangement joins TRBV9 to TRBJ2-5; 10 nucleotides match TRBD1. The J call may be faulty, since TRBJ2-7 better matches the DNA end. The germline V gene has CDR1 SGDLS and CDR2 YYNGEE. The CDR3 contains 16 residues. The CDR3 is CASSVGPGTGAYEQYF. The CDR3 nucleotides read TGTGCCAGCAGCGTAGGACCCGGGACAGGGGCCTACGAGCAGTACTTC.

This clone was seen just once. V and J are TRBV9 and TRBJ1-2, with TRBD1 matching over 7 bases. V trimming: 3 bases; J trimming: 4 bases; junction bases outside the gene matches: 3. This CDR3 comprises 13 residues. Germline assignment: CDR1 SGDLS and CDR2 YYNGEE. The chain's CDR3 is CASSGRDSYGYTF. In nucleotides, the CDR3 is TGTGCCAGCAGCGGCCGGGACAGCTATGGCTACACCTTC.

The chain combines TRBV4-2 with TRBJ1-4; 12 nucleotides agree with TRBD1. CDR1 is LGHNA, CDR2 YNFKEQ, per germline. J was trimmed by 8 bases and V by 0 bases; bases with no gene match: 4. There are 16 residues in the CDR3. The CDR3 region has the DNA TGTGCCAGCAGCCAAGAAGCGGGACAGGGGGCGGAAAAACTGTTTTTT. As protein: CASSQEAGQGAEKLFF.

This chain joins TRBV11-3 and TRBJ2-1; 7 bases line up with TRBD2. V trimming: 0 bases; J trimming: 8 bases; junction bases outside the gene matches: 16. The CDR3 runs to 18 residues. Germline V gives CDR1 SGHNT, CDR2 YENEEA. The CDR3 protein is CASSLEAPRAGFGHEQFF. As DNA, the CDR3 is TGTGCCAGCAGCTTAGAAGCCCCCAGAGCGGGATTCGGGCATGAGCAGTTCTTC. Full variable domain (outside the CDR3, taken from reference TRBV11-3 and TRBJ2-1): EAGVVQSPRYKIIEKKQPVAFWCNPISGHNTLYWYLQNLGQGPELLIRYENEEAVDDSQLPKDRFSAERLKGVDSTLKIQPAELGDSAVYLCASSLEAPRAGFGHEQFFGPGTRLTVL.

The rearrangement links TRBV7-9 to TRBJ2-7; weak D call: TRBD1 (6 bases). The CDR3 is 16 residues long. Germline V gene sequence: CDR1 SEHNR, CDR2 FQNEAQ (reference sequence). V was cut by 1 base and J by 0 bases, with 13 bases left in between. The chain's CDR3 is CASSLGNTGSSYEQYF. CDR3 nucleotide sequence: TGTGCCAGCAGCTTAGGAAACACAGGGAGCTCCTACGAGCAGTACTTC.

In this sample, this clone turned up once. CDR3 coding DNA: TGTGCCAGTAGTGTGGGACAGGGGAACACTGAAGCTTTCTTT. This gives the protein CASSVGQGNTEAFF. The rearrangement joins TRBV19 to TRBJ1-1; TRBD1 aligns across 9 bases. This CDR3 contains 14 residues. V was pared by 5 bases and J by 1 base, with 2 bases of the junction left unmatched. From germline, CDR1 is LNHDA and CDR2 SQIVND (reference sequence).

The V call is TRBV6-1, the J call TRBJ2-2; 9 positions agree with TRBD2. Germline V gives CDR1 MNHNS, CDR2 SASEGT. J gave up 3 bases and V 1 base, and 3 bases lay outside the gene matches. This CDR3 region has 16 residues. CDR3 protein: CASSEVLAGDTGELFF. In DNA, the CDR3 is TGTGCCAGCAGTGAAGTACTAGCGGGCGACACCGGGGAGCTGTTTTTT.

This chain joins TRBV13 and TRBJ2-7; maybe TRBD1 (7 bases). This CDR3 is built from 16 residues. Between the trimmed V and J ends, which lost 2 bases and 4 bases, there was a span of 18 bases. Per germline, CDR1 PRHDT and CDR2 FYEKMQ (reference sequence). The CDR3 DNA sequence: TGTGCCAGCAGCTTATTACCCACCGCAGGGGGGTACGAGCAGTACTTC. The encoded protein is CASSLLPTAGGYEQYF.

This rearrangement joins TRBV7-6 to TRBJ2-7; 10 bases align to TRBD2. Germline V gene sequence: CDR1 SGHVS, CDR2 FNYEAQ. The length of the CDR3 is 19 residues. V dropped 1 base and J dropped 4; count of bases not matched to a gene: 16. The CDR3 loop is CASSLVAGGGALGGYEQYF. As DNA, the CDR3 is TGTGCCAGCAGCTTAGTAGCGGGAGGAGGGGCCCTAGGGGGTTACGAGCAGTACTTC.

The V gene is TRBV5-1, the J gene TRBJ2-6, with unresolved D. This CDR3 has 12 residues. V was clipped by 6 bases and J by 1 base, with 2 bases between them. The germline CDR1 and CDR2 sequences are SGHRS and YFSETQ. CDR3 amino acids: CASTSGANVLTF. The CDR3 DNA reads TGCGCCAGCACTTCTGGGGCCAACGTCCTGACTTTC.

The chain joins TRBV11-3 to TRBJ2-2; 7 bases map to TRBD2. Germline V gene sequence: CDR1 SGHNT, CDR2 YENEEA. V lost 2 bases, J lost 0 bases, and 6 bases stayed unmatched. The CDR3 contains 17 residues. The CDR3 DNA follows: TGTGCCAGCAGCTTAAGTCATGGGGGGGCGAACACCGGGGAGCTGTTTTTT. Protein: CASSLSHGGANTGELFF.

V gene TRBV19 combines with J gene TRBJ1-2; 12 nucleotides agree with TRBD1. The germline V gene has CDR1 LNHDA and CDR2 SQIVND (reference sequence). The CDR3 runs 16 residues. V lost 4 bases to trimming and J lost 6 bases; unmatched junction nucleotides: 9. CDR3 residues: CASSTAGDRGLNGYTF. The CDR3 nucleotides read TGTGCCAGTAGTACCGCCGGGGACAGGGGGCTTAATGGCTACACCTTC.